One and the same sample provided the 19 T cell receptor beta chains below, sequenced in a study of T cell responses to AZD1222 COVID-19 vaccine. The data were produced by immunoSEQ multiplex PCR, yet TCRdb's version contains in-frame clones alone and is incomplete. The table includes 150,000 to 200,000 clones, 94% detected once. This material consisted of peripheral blood, taken 28 days after the second AZD1222 dose. The receptors originated from an adult who received the AZD1222 COVID-19 vaccine.

The chain employs TRBV3-1 (or the pseudogene TRBV3-2) and TRBJ1-2; D ambiguous. Per the germline V gene, CDR1 is LGHDT and CDR2 is YNNKEL (reference sequence). There are 12 residues in the CDR3. V gave up 2 bases and J gave up 4 bases, with 5 bases separating them. In DNA form, the CDR3 reads TGTGCCAGCAGCCAACTCAGCTATGGCTACACCTTC. Its protein is CASSQLSYGYTF.

The chain links TRBV6-4 to TRBJ1-2, with TRBD1 matching over 7 bases. The V gene's germline CDR1 is MRHNA and CDR2 SNTAGT. The V and J ends lost 11 bases and 3 bases, in that order; junction bases with no gene match: 9. The CDR3 is made up of 13 amino acids. As DNA, the CDR3 is TGTGCCCGGCAAGGGGGCGCGGACTATGGCTACACCTTC. Its translation is CARQGGADYGYTF.

The chain combines TRBV18 with TRBJ2-3; a weak D match, TRBD1 (6 bases). CDR1 is KGHSH and CDR2 is LQKENI in the germline V gene. The CDR3 totals 15 residues. Trimming removed 6 bases from V and 2 bases from J, with 15 bases in between. CDR3 DNA: TGTGCCAGCTCGCTGGGGGCCCTGAACACAGATACGCAGTATTTT. This codes for CASSLGALNTDTQYF.

The genes are TRBV5-6 and TRBJ2-7; TRBD2 agrees at 7 bases. The CDR3 extends over 13 amino acids. In germline, CDR1 is SGHDT, CDR2 YYEEEE. J was trimmed by 6 bases and V by 3 bases; bases with no gene match: 6. DNA for the CDR3: TGTGCCAGCAGCTCGACTAGCTCTTCCGAGCAGTACTTC. Its protein product is CASSSTSSSEQYF.

The chain uses TRBV5-1 and TRBJ2-7; tentatively, D is TRBD1 (5 bases). This CDR3 is built from 14 residues. V was pared by 4 bases and J by 4 bases, with 15 bases between. Germline values: CDR1 SGHRS, CDR2 YFSETQ. The CDR3 nucleotides read TGCGCCAGCAGCCTGGTTAATGGGGCTTACGAGCAGTACTTC. Translation: CASSLVNGAYEQYF.

CDR3 in amino acids: CASSDREGPQHF. CDR3 nucleotides: TGTGCCAGCAGCGACAGGGAAGGGCCCCAGCATTTT. This chain connects TRBV9 to TRBJ1-5, with D possibly being TRBD1 (6 bases). Germline V gives CDR1 SGDLS, CDR2 YYNGEE. The CDR3 length is 12 residues. V shed 3 bases and J shed 9 bases, with 10 bases lying between them.

There are a few counts of this clone. The J gene is TRBJ2-7, the V gene TRBV5-5; TRBD1 might be the D (5 bases). CDR3 size: 15 residues. V was clipped by 3 bases and J by 0 bases, with 13 bases between them. The germline V gene encodes CDR1 SGHKS and CDR2 YYEKEE (reference sequence). This chain's CDR3 is CASSWKGSPSYEQYF. The DNA of the CDR3 is TGTGCCAGCAGCTGGAAGGGGTCCCCCTCCTACGAGCAGTACTTC.

The V gene is TRBV29-1, the J gene TRBJ2-1; possible D gene TRBD1, 6 bases. The V gene lost 7 bases and the J gene lost 12 bases, with 31 bases spanning the gap. Per the germline V gene, CDR1 is SQVTM and CDR2 is ANQGSEA. This CDR3 contains 16 residues. CDR3 in DNA: TGCAGCGCCGAAGGTAAACAGGCCCGAATGGGGGCCGGGCAGTTCTTC. Translating gives CSAEGKQARMGAGQFF.

The J gene is TRBJ1-1, the V gene TRBV30; D uncertain. Per the germline V gene, CDR1 is GTSNPN and CDR2 is SVGIG (reference sequence). V lost 6 bases, J lost 2 bases, and 16 bases lay in between. This CDR3 spans 14 amino acids. The CDR3 sequence: CACLGGKINTEAFF. As DNA, the CDR3 is TGTGCCTGCCTGGGAGGGAAGATAAACACTGAAGCTTTCTTT.

CDR3 in DNA: TGTGCCAGTAGTATAGAGGCCAGCGCCCTCTCCTACGAGCAGTACTTC. Its protein product is CASSIEASALSYEQYF. J is TRBJ2-7 and V is TRBV19, with D unclear. Trimming shortened V by 0 bases and J by 0 bases, and 12 bases separated the two germline ends. Germline V lookup: CDR1 LNHDA, CDR2 SQIVND (reference sequence). This CDR3 has 16 amino acids.

This rearrangement joins TRBV15 to TRBJ2-7, with 11 bases fitting TRBD1. The CDR3 runs to 14 residues. V lost 5 bases, J lost 4 bases, and 4 bases stayed unmatched. Germline V CDR1 and CDR2: LNHNV, YYDKDF (reference sequence). The CDR3 here is CATSGGDRGYEQYF. In nucleotides, the CDR3 is TGTGCCACCAGCGGGGGGGACAGGGGGTACGAGCAGTACTTC.

The V call is TRBV12-5, the J call TRBJ2-1; 7 bases map to TRBD1. Germline V gene lookup returns CDR1 LGHNT and CDR2 FRNRAP. Trimming at V came to 3 bases and at J to 4 bases, leaving 6 bases not matched to a gene. This CDR3 is built from 15 residues. In DNA, the CDR3 is TGTGCTAGTGGTTTTGAGGGGGCGCGTTACAATGAGCAGTTCTTC. Translation: CASGFEGARYNEQFF.

This chain joins TRBV2 and TRBJ2-7, with D tentatively TRBD1 or TRBD2 (5 bases each). CDR1 and CDR2 (germline): SNHLY, FYNNEI. The CDR3 loop spans 14 amino acids. V lost 4 bases, J lost 7 bases, and 17 bases lay in between. The CDR3 bases are TGTGCCAGCAGTGTGGAAGGGACCTCCGATGAGCAGTACTTC. This sequence encodes CASSVEGTSDEQYF.

This clone was seen a few times. The chain joins TRBV5-5 to TRBJ1-1; no reliable D call. V lost 2 bases, J lost 0 bases, and 5 bases lay in between. The CDR3 consists of 13 residues. CDR1 is SGHKS, CDR2 YYEKEE, per germline (reference sequence). The CDR3 bases are TGTGCCAGCAGCTTCCGGGTGAACACTGAAGCTTTCTTT. This sequence encodes CASSFRVNTEAFF.

V gene TRBV29-1 combines with J gene TRBJ2-5; the D is unclear. This CDR3 spans 11 amino acids. Germline V gene data show CDR1 as SQVTM and CDR2 as ANQGSEA. V was cut by 3 bases and J by 5 bases, with 7 bases left in between. CDR3 region: CSVEPLETQYF. DNA for the CDR3: TGCAGCGTTGAGCCGCTGGAGACCCAGTACTTC.

This chain joins TRBV13 and TRBJ1-5, with 7 bases aligning to TRBD1. This CDR3 region has 16 residues. The V and J ends lost 5 bases and 0 bases, in that order; junction bases with no gene match: 7. Germline CDR1 PRHDT, CDR2 FYEKMQ (reference sequence). For the CDR3, the DNA is TGTGCCAGCAGCATCAGGACAGGAGCTAGCAATCAGCCCCAGCATTTT. Translated: CASSIRTGASNQPQHF.

The gene calls are TRBV29-1 and TRBJ1-2, with a possible D match to TRBD1 (5 bases). Per germline, CDR1 SQVTM and CDR2 ANQGSEA. CDR3 length equals 12 residues. The ends were cut back, 4 bases at V and 1 base at J, with 7 bases in the middle. CDR3 DNA: TGCAGCGTTGTCGGGGGTAACTATGGCTACACCTTC. Translating gives CSVVGGNYGYTF.

The chain has TRBV27 and TRBJ2-1; 8 bases are shared with TRBD2. V was clipped by 10 bases and J by 9 bases; unmatched bases: 23. Per germline, CDR1 MNHEY and CDR2 SMNVEV (reference sequence). This CDR3 has 17 amino acids. CDR3: CATLPAGDSGKNGEQFF. For the CDR3, the DNA is TGTGCCACCCTTCCAGCAGGGGATAGCGGGAAGAATGGTGAGCAGTTCTTC.

The rearrangement uses TRBV30 and TRBJ1-2, with 8 bases aligning to TRBD1. Germline-derived CDR1 and CDR2 are GTSNPN and SVGIG (reference sequence). V shed 5 bases, J shed 0 bases, and the junction held 5 bases outside the gene matches. The CDR3 loop spans 14 amino acids. The CDR3 bases are TGTGCCTGGCCACCGGACAGGGCTAACTATGGCTACACCTTC. Its protein product is CAWPPDRANYGYTF.